This is a list of T cell receptor beta chains from one sample in a study of regulatory T cells in long-lasting Graves disease. TCRdb ran MiXCR on the multiplex PCR reads and lists one entry per CDR3 protein. The sample lists 390,000 or so distinct CDR3 sequences, roughly 20% occurring once. The specimen comprised peripheral blood mononuclear cells (PBMCs), sampled when the disease was refractory, from a patient treated with antithyroid drugs. The receptors were sampled from a woman aged 40 to 50 with Graves disease. CDR3s include the opening cysteine and the closing phenylalanine or tryptophan. Each record gives: D gene, clone size, V gene, J gene, CDR3 length, CDR3 DNA, CDR3 protein. A D gene is named only where the DNA matches it firmly. Rows may omit the clone size; those that give it use once, few, many or a size class.

NA	few	TRBV18	TRBJ2-4	12	TGTGCCAGCTCACCCCCCGGGGGCATTCAGTACTTC	CASSPPGGIQYF
NA	NA	TRBV25-1	TRBJ1-6	17	TGTGCCAGCAGGGGGAGGGGGGCCTTCTCCTATAATTCACCCCTCCACTTT	CASRGRGAFSYNSPLHF
NA	NA	TRBV7-9	TRBJ2-6	19	TGTGCCAGCAGCTTAGCGGCAAGCGGCTGGAAGTCTGGGGCCAACGTCCTGACTTTC	CASSLAASGWKSGANVLTF
NA	many	TRBV28	TRBJ2-7	14	TGTGCCAGCAGTTTACAGGGCACCTACTACGAGCAGTACTTC	CASSLQGTYYEQYF
TRBD1	many	TRBV28	TRBJ2-5	13	TGTGCCAGCAGTGACAGGGTTAAGGAGACCCAGTACTTC	CASSDRVKETQYF
NA	NA	TRBV4-1	TRBJ2-2	14	TGCGCCAGCAGCCAAGTAGGAGGTGCCGGGGAGCTGTTTTTT	CASSQVGGAGELFF
NA	many	TRBV2	TRBJ2-6	16	TGTGCCGTACGGCGGTCTGGGGTCTCTGGGGCCAACGTCCTGACTTTC	CAVRRSGVSGANVLTF
NA	NA	TRBV7-9	TRBJ1-3	15	TGTGCCAGCAGCTTTGGGGACATCGCTGGAAACACCATATATTTT	CASSFGDIAGNTIYF
NA	NA	TRBV7-9	TRBJ1-3	13	TGTGCCAGCAGCTTAGTATCTGAGAACACCATATATTTT	CASSLVSENTIYF
NA	many	TRBV6-5	TRBJ1-2	14	TGTGCCAGCAGTTACTACAGGGAGTCCTATGGCTACACCTTC	CASSYYRESYGYTF
NA	many	TRBV20-1	TRBJ1-4	15	TGCAGTGCTAGCCCGGGGAGTACAACTAATGAAAAACTGTTTTTT	CSASPGSTTNEKLFF
NA	few	TRBV24-1	TRBJ2-6	17	TGTGCCACCAGTGACCCCGCTAAGGGGGCTGGGGCCAACGTCCTGACTTTC	CATSDPAKGAGANVLTF
TRBD1	NA	TRBV12-3/TRBV12-4	TRBJ1-1	13	TGTGCCAGCAGTTTCCTCCGACAGGGTGAAGCTTTCTTT	CASSFLRQGEAFF
NA	few	TRBV18	TRBJ1-1	14	TGTGCCAGCTCACGCGTTGGGGGACACACTGACGCTTTCTTT	CASSRVGGHTDAFF
NA	many	TRBV28	TRBJ2-7	15	TGTGCCAGCAGTCCCAGGGTGAGAAGGGCCTACGAGCAGTACTTC	CASSPRVRRAYEQYF
NA	few	TRBV20-1	TRBJ1-2	10	TGCAGTGCTAGCGGGAGCGGCTACACCTTC	CSASGSGYTF
NA	once	TRBV12-5	TRBJ2-1	14	TGTGCTAGTGGTTTGGAGGGGGTCATCAATGAGCAGTTCTTC	CASGLEGVINEQFF
NA	many	TRBV2	TRBJ1-5	15	TGTGCCAGCAGTGAGGGGTGGATGGGCAATCAGCCCCAGCATTTT	CASSEGWMGNQPQHF
NA	few	TRBV6-1	TRBJ1-1	15	TGTGCCAGCGAAAGGGCCTCCAGGTTGGACACTGAAGCTTTCTTT	CASERASRLDTEAFF
NA	many	TRBV29-1	TRBJ1-2	12	TGCAGCGTTGATCGTTTTTCCTATGGCTACACCTTC	CSVDRFSYGYTF
TRBD1	many	TRBV12-3/TRBV12-4	TRBJ2-7	15	TGTGCCAGCAGTTTAGGTGGCAGGGGGCCGTACGAGCAGTACTTC	CASSLGGRGPYEQYF
NA	NA	TRBV4-2	TRBJ1-1	16	TGTGCCAGCAGCCGCGTAGGTTCGACTGCGAACACTGAAGCTTTCTTT	CASSRVGSTANTEAFF
NA	few	TRBV11-2	TRBJ1-5	16	TGTGCCAGCAGCTCGGGAAGGACAAGACTAAATCAGCCCCAGCATTTT	CASSSGRTRLNQPQHF
NA	many	TRBV13	TRBJ1-1	12	TGTGCCAGCAGCCCTGGGGGGGCTGAAGCTTTCTTT	CASSPGGAEAFF
TRBD2	many	TRBV10-2	TRBJ2-7	17	TGCGCCAGCAGTGAGTCGAAAGGACTAGCGGCCGTCTACGAGCAGTACTTC	CASSESKGLAAVYEQYF
NA	NA	TRBV4-1	TRBJ1-2	16	TGCGCCAGCAGCTCCCCCGGCCGACAGGCTTCTTGGGGCTACACCTTC	CASSSPGRQASWGYTF
TRBD1	many	TRBV28	TRBJ1-5	14	TGTGCCAGCAGTTCGGGACAGGGCGGTCAGCCCCAGCATTTT	CASSSGQGGQPQHF
NA	few	TRBV6-2/TRBV6-3	TRBJ2-4	16	TGTGCCAGCAGGTCACAGGGATCCCTAGCCAAAAACATTCAGTACTTC	CASRSQGSLAKNIQYF
TRBD2	NA	TRBV7-2	TRBJ2-1	15	TGTGCCAGCAGCTTAGCAGCGGTCGGGGGGAATGAGCAGTTCTTC	CASSLAAVGGNEQFF
NA	many	TRBV29-1	TRBJ1-4	12	TGCAGCGTTGCCAGGGGAGATGAAAAACTGTTTTTT	CSVARGDEKLFF
TRBD2	NA	TRBV27	TRBJ2-3	17	TGTGCCAGCAGTTCCTGGACTCCCGGGAGGTTAGGAGATACGCAGTATTTT	CASSSWTPGRLGDTQYF
TRBD1	few	TRBV27	TRBJ2-1	17	TGTGCCAGCAGTACTGGACAGGGGCGGAACTCCTACAATGAGCAGTTCTTC	CASSTGQGRNSYNEQFF
TRBD1	NA	TRBV5-6	TRBJ1-6	15	TGTGCCAGCAGGGGCCGGGGACAGCATAATTCACCCCTCCACTTT	CASRGRGQHNSPLHF
NA	many	TRBV16	TRBJ2-4	15	TGTGCCAGCAGCCCCCCAGCCAGGAGCAAAAACATTCAGTACTTC	CASSPPARSKNIQYF
NA	many	TRBV28	TRBJ1-2	16	TGTGCCAGCAGCCGCGATATAGGCGGAGCTAACTATGGCTACACCTTC	CASSRDIGGANYGYTF
NA	few	TRBV28	TRBJ1-3	15	TGTGCCAGCAGTTCTGGGACCTTTTCTGGAAACACCATATATTTT	CASSSGTFSGNTIYF
TRBD1	NA	TRBV10-3	TRBJ1-2	13	TGTGCCATCACCCGCACAGGGGGCTATGGCTACACCTTC	CAITRTGGYGYTF